What follows are 5 T cell receptor beta chains derived from one specimen sequenced in a study of blood T cell repertoires in COVID-19. TCRdb keeps only in-frame clones here, not all; method: immunoSEQ multiplex PCR. Among about 220,000 clones listed, under 90% were seen once. Sequencing used peripheral blood. The receptors originated from a man aged 30 to 45 with active or convalescent COVID-19.

This clone was seen a handful of times. The chain carries TRBV28 and TRBJ1-2; a weak D match, TRBD1 (5 bases). Per the germline V gene, CDR1 is MDHEN and CDR2 is SYDVKM. Trimming removed 3 bases from V and 6 bases from J, with 14 bases in between. This CDR3 region has 14 residues. CDR3 sequence: CASSFAGASHGYTF. The CDR3 DNA reads as TGTGCCAGCAGTTTTGCTGGGGCAAGTCATGGCTACACCTTC.

The chain recombines TRBV28 with TRBJ1-4; D is unclear. The V end lost 8 bases, the J end lost 7 bases, and 11 bases lay between the germline ends. This CDR3 is 12 amino acids long. Germline-derived CDR1 and CDR2 are MDHEN and SYDVKM. CDR3 in amino acids: CASGWRREKLFF. The CDR3 DNA sequence: TGTGCCAGCGGCTGGCGGCGTGAAAAACTGTTTTTT.

The J gene is TRBJ1-6, the V gene TRBV2; D possibly corresponds to TRBD1 (5 bases). The germline V gene encodes CDR1 SNHLY and CDR2 FYNNEI. The V end was cut by 6 bases, the J end by 8 bases, with 11 bases between. This CDR3 has 13 residues. DNA for the CDR3: TGTGCCAGCAGGGGGAGGGGTGATTCACCCCTCCACTTT. Amino acids: CASRGRGDSPLHF.

The DNA of the CDR3 is TGCGCCAGCAGCCCCCGTGGAGTGGGGGGAGAGACCCAGTACTTC. This translates into CASSPRGVGGETQYF. The chain carries TRBV5-1 and TRBJ2-5, with a possible D match to TRBD2 (6 bases). CDR1 and CDR2 (germline): SGHRS, YFSETQ. The CDR3 consists of 15 residues. V was cut by 4 bases and J by 4 bases, with 17 bases left in between.

V is TRBV6-6 and J is TRBJ2-1; 12 positions agree with TRBD1. CDR1 and CDR2 from the germline V gene are MNHNY and SVGAGI (reference sequence). V lost 7 bases to trimming and J lost 7 bases; unmatched junction nucleotides: 8. This CDR3 contains 15 residues. The chain's CDR3 is CASTWGTGGTNEQFF. In DNA form, the CDR3 reads TGTGCCAGCACCTGGGGGACAGGGGGCACGAATGAGCAGTTCTTC.